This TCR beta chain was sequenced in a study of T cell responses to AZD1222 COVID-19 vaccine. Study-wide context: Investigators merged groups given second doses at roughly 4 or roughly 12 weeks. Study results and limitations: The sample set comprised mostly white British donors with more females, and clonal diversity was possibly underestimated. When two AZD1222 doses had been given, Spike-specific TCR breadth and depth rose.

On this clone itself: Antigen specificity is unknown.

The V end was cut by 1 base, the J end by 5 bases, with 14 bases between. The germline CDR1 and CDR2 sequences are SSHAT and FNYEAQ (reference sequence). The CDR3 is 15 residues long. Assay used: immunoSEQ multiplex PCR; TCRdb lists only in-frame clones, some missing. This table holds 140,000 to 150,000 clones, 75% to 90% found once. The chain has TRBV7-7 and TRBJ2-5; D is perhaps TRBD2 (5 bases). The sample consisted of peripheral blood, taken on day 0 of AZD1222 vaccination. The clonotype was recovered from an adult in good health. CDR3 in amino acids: CASSLGRAVAETQYF. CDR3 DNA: TGTGCCAGCAGCTTAGGGCGGGCGGTAGCGGAGACCCAGTACTTC.